This entry is about one T cell receptor beta chain. Its antigen is currently not known. No much larger clonotype is one base removed from it; base qualities were not supplied. CDR1 and CDR2, per the germline V gene, are WSHSY and SAAADI. The V and J ends are trimmed by 2 bases and 1 base, leaving 10 bases between them. CDR3 length: 15 amino acids, cysteine to phenylalanine. Only the CDR3 region is kept as DNA, spanning 45 bases read in frame from base 1. In total, approximately 610 healthy bone marrow donors made up the cohort. All cohort members were sampled while nominally healthy, although unrecorded immune exposures were likely present. The donor tested CMV seropositive and was one of the 289 seropositive cohort members. Every donor gave a peripheral blood sample, and the peripheral blood mononuclear cells from that sample were used for TCR beta sequencing. Genomic DNA was extracted from the blood cell samples with the Qiagen DNeasy Blood Extraction Kit.

To prepare the library, the immunoSEQ multiplex PCR assay was applied. The multiplex PCR relied on a mix of 60 forward primers for TCR Vbeta segments and 13 reverse primers for TCR Jbeta segments. Amplification of the CDR3 region of rearranged TCR beta genes was performed with a multiplex PCR assay on genomic DNA. The Illumina HiSeq System was used to sequence the amplified TCR beta libraries as 87-base-pair reads. On the study's bioinformatics: In a later analysis, 77 million or so unique TCR beta chains were counted across the approximately 640 repertoires, and approximately 11 million of these chains were shared by at least two donors. To remove PCR and sequencing errors, raw reads were error-corrected and collapsed into unique sequences using a nearest-neighbor algorithm that merged closely related sequences. CDR3 sequences were aligned to IMGT reference sequences to assign V, D and J gene segments. For a sequence to be retained, a match of at least six nucleotides was required to both a V gene segment and a J gene segment. Rearrangements were classified as productive when the CDR3 lacked stop codons and remained in frame with V and J, and all other rearrangements were classified as non-productive. CDR3 was defined according to IMGT convention as the region running from the second conserved V-encoded cysteine to the conserved J-encoded phenylalanine. The earlier analysis of fewer than 750 of the donors excluded sequences that lacked an unambiguous match to a single V gene segment. An earlier analysis of 500 to 700 of the donors classified V segments as functional when productive rearrangements were above 56.7% and as segregating when the standard deviation between donors was above 5%. A statistical classification framework was built for diagnosing cytomegalovirus status from the catalog of TCR beta chain sequences. A later analysis assigned V and J genes by comparing TCR nucleotide sequences with IMGT/GENE-DB human TR gene sequences. A later analysis assigned CDR3 sequences and most-parsimonious VDJ recombination scenarios with the TCRdist pipeline. In a later analysis, each TCR beta chain was defined by its CDR3 amino acid sequence together with its V-gene family, and reads without a unique V-gene family were excluded. As a way to deal with suspected cross-contamination and a sequencing artifact, a later analysis dropped hundreds of nucleotide sequences that were highly shared and had low generation probability. For each public chain, a later analysis derived a clonal expansion index from normalized ranks of inferred template counts within each repertoire. In a later analysis, generation probabilities were computed using a VDJ recombination model fitted to out-of-frame rearrangements, and the results were checked against IGoR. A later analysis scored TCR-TCR, TCR-HLA and TCR-CMV co-occurrence with hypergeometric tests, applying a repertoire-size bias correction to TCR pairs. In a later analysis, false discovery rates were estimated by permuting HLA or CMV assignments 20 times. In a later analysis, co-occurring TCRs were grouped with DBSCAN, and TCRdist sequence similarity was added when clustering was performed within HLA-allele-positive subsets. For co-occurrence clustering, repertoires with fewer than 30,000 or more than 120,000 public chains were excluded, along with roughly 5 repertoires with anomalous nucleotide sharing. TCRdb retrieved this table from immuneACCESS and kept in-frame rearrangements only. Not all clones are present; in checked studies, unresolved V genes account for under half, and no reason is known for the remainder. The V and J calls and clone size are taken from that table; D and trimming were inferred from the DNA. This sample holds about 180,000 clones; under 80% were observed only once. Around 14% of the sample belongs to the ten largest clones.

These data come from a study of cytomegalovirus exposure and HLA in healthy donors (dated by TCRdb to the late 2010s). With regard to the full study: In an earlier analysis of some 610 of the donors, less than 350 Gb of sequence data and some 120 million unique TCR beta sequences from about 179 million T cells were reported. Donor age, sex, ethnicity and CMV serostatus were compiled together with the repertoire data. Among 300 to 500 genotyped donors of the cohort, an average of approximately 200,000 unique TCR beta nucleotide sequences was sequenced per donor, of which roughly 17% were non-productive. The later analysis used no new phenotypic data to find candidate immune exposures, relying instead on TCR beta sequences and their occurrence across donors. To decide whether each TCR beta V gene segment behaved as functional or pseudogenic, an earlier analysis of 587 of the donors relied on high-throughput TCR beta sequencing. Every repertoire in the discovery cohort had been generated on one and the same sequencing platform. Several DR-DQ haplotypes were treated as single units for association and clustering because of strong linkage in the cohort. The study combined high-throughput TCR immunosequencing, statistical association of individual TCRs with disease status, and machine learning to predict cytomegalovirus infection status. Of the roughly 400 genotyped donors, over 70% fell in the genetic ancestry cluster associated with self-reported Caucasian donors. The study aimed to test whether cataloging public T cell receptors could reveal signatures of past pathogen exposure. An early release that covered around 590 HLA-typed donors contained about 300 gigabases of sequencing data and around 80 million unique TCR sequences. Class I and class II HLA loci were covered by the typing at four-digit resolution. In addition to the first cohort of approximately 650 subjects, a separate validation cohort of approximately 110 different subjects was used. A later genetic analysis took genome-wide SNP genotypes for about 55% of the roughly 700 donors and used that subset as a discovery cohort. The number of typed donors differed by locus: about 620-630 for A, B, C, DRB1 and DQB1; 500 to 550 for DQA1; approximately 600 for DPA1; and around 450 for DPB1. The T cell repertoires of 666 subjects were profiled by immunosequencing and related to cytomegalovirus serostatus. A later analysis re-examined previously published TCR beta repertoires from about 670 donors and added high-resolution HLA genotyping to investigate patterns of TCR occurrence. General findings and caveats noted by the study authors: A total of 164 TCR beta chains were listed by the study as associated with cytomegalovirus. A further reported finding was that TCR beta sequences accurately predicted the HLA-A and HLA-B alleles for most subjects in the first cohort. When HLA alleles, especially DR and DQ, strongly co-occurred, TCR associations were difficult to assign to individual alleles. An association between a missense DCLRE1C variant and V-gene and J-gene trimming of TCR beta chains was found in a later genetic analysis and replicated in an independent cohort. The classifier was reported to diagnose cytomegalovirus status with high specificity and sensitivity in both the original and validation cohorts. According to a later analysis, parvovirus B19, influenza, CMV and Epstein-Barr virus appeared linked to several top co-occurrence clusters. Roughly uniform sequencing depth across donors was assumed in presence/absence analyses, although this assumption may not hold. Compared with the roughly 700-donor mean, donors in an Asian-associated ancestry cluster had fewer N-insertions in productive TCRs, according to a later genetic analysis. In a later analysis, around 15,000 TCR beta sequences were associated with specific HLA alleles at a false discovery rate of 0.05. A later analysis found that most CMV-associated TCR beta chains appeared HLA-restricted, with HLA associations seemingly driven largely by CMV exposure. About 15 rarely observed V segments, including chromosome 9 orphons, were excluded from the earlier analysis of about 610 of the donors because counts were too low. In vitro tests confirmed that a few of the cytomegalovirus-associated TCR beta chains recognize cytomegalovirus antigens. It was suggested by the authors that the approach could potentially be generalized to other disease states and immunological phenotypes. The 87-base-pair reads could not distinguish some IMGT-functional V segments, including TRBV6-2 and TRBV6-3, so those segments were excluded. Only TCR beta chains were sequenced in this cohort, and the absence of alpha or paired-chain data limited detectable features. CMV serostatus was the only immune exposure information available for the cohort. A later analysis found that TCR association rates varied across HLA loci, with DRB1 alleles showing the most associated TCRs and HLA-C alleles the fewest. Compared with equally common non-associated chains, HLA-associated TCR beta chains in a later analysis were more clonally expanded and had lower generation probabilities. Broadly in line with IMGT annotations, most TCR beta V segments showed up in productive rearrangements about 87% or about 30% of the time in an earlier analysis of around 600 of the donors. Correlated functional status among segregating V segments might reflect linkage disequilibrium, but an unknown experimental factor could not be ruled out. Because HLA typing was missing for some donors at each locus, association tests included only the typed subset. A cluster of highly shared sequence variants was judged likely to represent a technical artifact of the sequencing pipeline. Most TCR sequences were observed very rarely across donors, whereas some public TCRs were present in many individuals.

This sequence originates from a woman in her 50s in good health and CMV-seropositive. Material: PBMCs. Recombination joined TRBV10-2 with TRBJ2-3; TRBD2 might be the D gene, on 6 matching bases. CDR3 reads: CASSEGQRGTDTQYF. In nucleotide form, the sequence is TGCGCCAGCAGTGAGGGCCAGCGGGGCACAGATACGCAGTATTTT.